The rows below give T cell receptor beta chains drawn from one sample of a study of cytomegalovirus exposure and HLA in healthy donors. The table came from immunoSEQ multiplex PCR; TCRdb's copy has only in-frame clones and leaves some out. The sample lists 180,000 or so clones; around 80% were seen once. The sequencing sample was made of PBMCs. These receptors came from a girl under 18 in good health and CMV-seropositive. Each CDR3 is given with its conserved first and last residue. The order of the fields is V gene, clone size, J gene, D gene, CDR3 protein, CDR3 DNA. A D gene is named only where the DNA matches it firmly. Clone size is shown for a subset of rows, as once, few, many or a class of expanded clone.

V gene: TRBV7-9; clone size: .; J gene: TRBJ1-3; D gene: .; CDR3 protein: CASSSPRGSANSGNTIYF; CDR3 DNA: TGTGCCAGCAGCTCCCCAAGGGGCAGCGCTAACTCTGGAAACACCATATATTTT
V gene: TRBV6-5; clone size: .; J gene: TRBJ2-7; D gene: TRBD2; CDR3 protein: CASSSSGLAPYEQYF; CDR3 DNA: TGTGCCAGCAGTTCCTCGGGACTAGCCCCCTACGAGCAGTACTTC
V gene: TRBV18; clone size: .; J gene: TRBJ1-1; D gene: .; CDR3 protein: CASTRDGGDTEAFF; CDR3 DNA: TGTGCCAGTACCCGGGACGGGGGGGACACTGAAGCTTTCTTT
V gene: TRBV4-1; clone size: .; J gene: TRBJ1-5; D gene: .; CDR3 protein: CASSQGTYWNQPQHF; CDR3 DNA: TGCGCCAGCAGCCAGGGGACATATTGGAATCAGCCCCAGCATTTT
V gene: TRBV14; clone size: .; J gene: TRBJ2-7; D gene: .; CDR3 protein: CASSQGYWTDLYEQYF; CDR3 DNA: TGTGCCAGCAGCCAAGGGTATTGGACAGACCTTTACGAGCAGTACTTC
V gene: TRBV7-9; clone size: .; J gene: TRBJ2-7; D gene: .; CDR3 protein: CASSLVPGVVSYEQYF; CDR3 DNA: TGTGCCAGCAGCTTAGTACCGGGAGTAGTATCGTACGAGCAGTACTTC
V gene: TRBV12-5; clone size: .; J gene: TRBJ1-2; D gene: TRBD1; CDR3 protein: CASVREAGGFYGYTF; CDR3 DNA: TGTGCTAGTGTTCGGGAGGCAGGGGGCTTCTATGGCTACACCTTC
V gene: TRBV27; clone size: .; J gene: TRBJ2-3; D gene: .; CDR3 protein: CASSRGIPPADTQYF; CDR3 DNA: TGTGCCAGCAGCCGAGGGATCCCTCCGGCAGATACGCAGTATTTT
V gene: TRBV7-8; clone size: .; J gene: TRBJ2-2; D gene: TRBD2; CDR3 protein: CASSLAPPSGRAGELFF; CDR3 DNA: TGTGCCAGCAGCTTAGCGCCCCCTAGCGGGAGGGCCGGGGAGCTGTTTTTT
V gene: TRBV7-9; clone size: .; J gene: TRBJ2-3; D gene: TRBD2; CDR3 protein: CASSPRAGGTDTQYF; CDR3 DNA: TGTGCCAGCAGTCCCAGAGCGGGAGGGACAGATACGCAGTATTTT
V gene: TRBV30; clone size: .; J gene: TRBJ1-1; D gene: TRBD1; CDR3 protein: CASGQGLSNTEAFF; CDR3 DNA: TGTGCATCGGGACAGGGGTTATCTAACACTGAAGCTTTCTTT
V gene: TRBV4-1; clone size: once; J gene: TRBJ1-3; D gene: TRBD1; CDR3 protein: CASSQELTGYGNTIYF; CDR3 DNA: TGCGCCAGCAGCCAAGAGCTGACAGGGTACGGAAACACCATATATTTT
V gene: TRBV6-1; clone size: .; J gene: TRBJ1-2; D gene: .; CDR3 protein: CASRTSSEGYTF; CDR3 DNA: TGTGCCAGTCGGACAAGCTCGGAGGGCTACACCTTC
V gene: TRBV29-1; clone size: .; J gene: TRBJ2-1; D gene: .; CDR3 protein: CSVGRNNEQFF; CDR3 DNA: TGCAGCGTTGGCAGAAACAATGAGCAGTTCTTC
V gene: TRBV14; clone size: .; J gene: TRBJ2-7; D gene: .; CDR3 protein: CASSMQVTSYEQYF; CDR3 DNA: TGTGCCAGCAGCATGCAGGTTACCTCCTACGAGCAGTACTTC
V gene: TRBV28; clone size: .; J gene: TRBJ2-1; D gene: TRBD2; CDR3 protein: CASRGLAGVLYNEQFF; CDR3 DNA: TGTGCCAGCAGGGGACTAGCGGGCGTCCTCTACAATGAGCAGTTCTTC
V gene: TRBV10-2; clone size: .; J gene: TRBJ2-7; D gene: .; CDR3 protein: CASTGTMGNYEQYF; CDR3 DNA: TGCGCCAGTACCGGGACAATGGGGAACTACGAGCAGTACTTC
V gene: TRBV4-1; clone size: few; J gene: TRBJ2-7; D gene: TRBD2; CDR3 protein: CASSQEITSGFGEQYF; CDR3 DNA: TGCGCCAGCAGCCAAGAAATTACTAGCGGATTCGGGGAGCAGTACTTC
V gene: TRBV10-1; clone size: .; J gene: TRBJ1-3; D gene: .; CDR3 protein: CASSEYPGGGNTIYF; CDR3 DNA: TGCGCCAGCAGTGAATACCCCGGCGGTGGAAACACCATATATTTT
V gene: TRBV6-1; clone size: once; J gene: TRBJ1-1; D gene: .; CDR3 protein: CASRTAGDTEAFF; CDR3 DNA: TGTGCCAGCAGGACGGCGGGAGACACTGAAGCTTTCTTT